These 18 T cell receptor beta chains came from one sample sequenced in a study of blood T cells in healthy people across ages. A second roughly 6 to 12 cycle PCR used barcoded and J-beta primers. TCRdb re-called the 5' RACE reads with MiXCR, one entry per CDR3 protein. Among fewer than 800,000 distinct CDR3 sequences listed, about 25% were seen once. The same specimen was also included in a second study, on T cells of mothers and their children.

Source material: blood. These receptors all stem from a boy aged 10-17 years in good health.

There are a few counts of this clonotype. The rearrangement uses TRBV7-6 and TRBJ2-3; possibly TRBD2 for D (5 bases). This CDR3 has 17 residues. In germline, CDR1 is SGHVS, CDR2 FNYEAQ. The V end lost 4 bases, the J end lost 3 bases, and 20 bases lay between the germline ends. CDR3: CASSSPRGGVRTDTQYF. The CDR3 DNA reads as TGTGCCAGCAGCTCGCCACGAGGAGGAGTTCGTACAGATACGCAGTATTTT.

Details on this clonotype: The conserved closing phenylalanine or tryptophan is absent in this CDR3, likely reflecting a read error. The chain links TRBV20-1 to TRBJ2-4, with D perhaps TRBD1 (5 bases). In germline, CDR1 is DFQATT, CDR2 SNEGSKA (reference sequence). The CDR3 spans 14 residues. In DNA, the CDR3 is TGCAGTGCTAGAGATTTAGCAGGGTTGGACATGCAGTACCTC. This gives the protein CSARDLAGLDMQYL.

This sequence joins TRBV7-9 and TRBJ2-1, with TRBD2 matching over 8 bases. Germline V gene sequence: CDR1 SEHNR, CDR2 FQNEAQ (reference sequence). The CDR3 has 13 residues. With 4 bases clipped from V and 8 bases from J, the junction kept 4 bases outside the gene matches. The CDR3 DNA reads TGTGCCAGCAGCTCGGTCGGGGGGGATGAGCAGTTCTTC. It translates to CASSSVGGDEQFF.

This clonotype was observed many times. The J gene is TRBJ2-2, the V gene TRBV15; 10 bases agree with TRBD1. CDR1 is LNHNV and CDR2 is YYDKDF in the germline V gene (reference sequence). This CDR3 comprises 17 residues. The junction had 10 bases not matched to a gene; V was cut back by 5 bases and J by 4 bases. The CDR3 DNA follows: TGTGCCACCAGCCCGGGAAGGGACAGGGGAATCACCGGGGAGCTGTTTTTT. Translation: CATSPGRDRGITGELFF.

This clonotype was counted a few times. One end of the junction is discordant with germline, which a read error may explain. CDR3 amino acids: CASFSGSRYFF. CDR3 DNA: TGTGCCAGTTTTAGCGGGAGCAGGTATTTCTTC. The chain combines TRBV6-5 with TRBJ2-5; 9 bases are a match to TRBD2. From germline, CDR1 is MNHEY and CDR2 SVGAGI. The CDR3 loop spans 11 amino acids.

The chain recombines TRBV20-1 with TRBJ2-5, with 7 bases lining up with TRBD2. This CDR3 is built from 14 residues. With 3 bases clipped from V and 3 bases from J, the junction kept 7 bases outside the gene matches. Per the germline V gene, CDR1 is DFQATT and CDR2 is SNEGSKA (reference sequence). Here the CDR3 reads CSASSPSGKETQYF. DNA for the CDR3: TGCAGTGCTAGCAGCCCTAGCGGCAAAGAGACCCAGTACTTC.

This clonotype was seen more than once but under ten times. V usage is TRBV7-6 and J usage is TRBJ1-6, with 10 nucleotides matching TRBD1. The CDR3 loop spans 17 amino acids. The J segment lost 5 bases and the V segment lost 4 bases, leaving 8 bases of the junction unmatched. The germline CDR1 and CDR2 sequences are SGHVS and FNYEAQ. The CDR3 coding sequence is TGTGCCAGCAGCTCAAAGACCGGGACAGGGGATAATTCACCCCTCCACTTT. Amino acids: CASSSKTGTGDNSPLHF.

The chain couples TRBV18 to TRBJ2-7, with D unclear. Germline V gives CDR1 KGHSH, CDR2 LQKENI. Trimming shortened V by 6 bases and J by 2 bases, and 11 bases separated the two germline ends. CDR3 size: 13 residues. DNA for the CDR3: TGTGCCAGCTCGACGACGGCCACCTACGAGCAGTACTTC. Translated: CASSTTATYEQYF.

The chain links TRBV10-3 to TRBJ2-2, with 8 bases that match TRBD1. From germline, CDR1 is ENHRY and CDR2 SYGVKD. CDR3 size: 18 residues. The trim removed 2 bases at V and 2 bases at J, leaving 10 bases unmatched. CDR3 loop: CAISEVPGQEINTGELFF. DNA of the CDR3: TGTGCCATCAGTGAGGTTCCGGGACAGGAGATTAACACCGGGGAGCTGTTTTTT.

The V gene is TRBV4-1, the J gene TRBJ2-1; D may be TRBD2 (5 bases). V shed 2 bases and J shed 0 bases, with 11 bases lying between them. This CDR3 is built from 16 residues. Germline CDR1 reads MGHRA; CDR2 reads YSYEKL. The CDR3 DNA is TGCGCCAGCAGCCAAACCGGACTGGCCTCCTACAATGAGCAGTTCTTC. Its protein product is CASSQTGLASYNEQFF.

This clonotype was detected many times. This chain connects TRBV7-9 to TRBJ2-2; a possible D gene is TRBD2 (6 bases). Trimming removed 3 bases at V and 1 base at J, with 6 bases between. In germline, CDR1 is SEHNR, CDR2 FQNEAQ (reference sequence). The CDR3 has 14 amino acids. In nucleotides, the CDR3 is TGTGCCAGCAGCTTTAGCGGGAACACCGGGGAGCTGTTTTTT. Translation gives CASSFSGNTGELFF.

The V call is TRBV5-6, the J call TRBJ2-7; D uncertain. The J call may be incorrect, as the DNA end agrees better with TRBJ2-1. The CDR3 is 13 amino acids. The germline V gene encodes CDR1 SGHDT and CDR2 YYEEEE. CDR3 DNA: TGTGCCAGCAGCCCCGTCGGACGGAATGAGCAGTTCTTC. This gives the protein CASSPVGRNEQFF.

The CDR3: CASSVGQGGSPLHF. CDR3 DNA sequence: TGTGCCAGCAGCGTTGGGCAGGGGGGTTCACCCCTCCACTTT. The J gene is TRBJ1-6, the V gene TRBV9; 7 bases line up with TRBD1. V shed 2 bases and J 9 bases; nucleotides not matched to a gene: 5. This CDR3 contains 14 residues. The germline V gene encodes CDR1 SGDLS and CDR2 YYNGEE.

The chain joins TRBV27 to TRBJ1-6; D gene ambiguous. Germline V gene lookup returns CDR1 MNHEY and CDR2 SMNVEV (reference sequence). CDR3 length equals 12 residues. V gave up 5 bases and J gave up 10 bases, with 9 bases separating them. CDR3 amino acids: CASSLPRSPLHF. The CDR3 bases are TGTGCCAGCAGTCTGCCCAGATCACCCCTCCACTTT.

This clonotype was observed a handful of times. The V and J genes are TRBV7-2 and TRBJ2-5; 9 bases align to TRBD2. J lost 4 bases, V lost 2 bases, and 5 bases had no gene match. The CDR3 has 15 residues. The germline V gene encodes CDR1 SGHTA and CDR2 FQGNSA. Here the CDR3 DNA reads TGTGCCAGCAGCTTACCCGGGACTAGCATAGAGACCCAGTACTTC. This codes for CASSLPGTSIETQYF.

This clonotype was observed a few times. The genes are TRBV6-2 or TRBV6-3 and TRBJ2-5; TRBD2 matches at 11 bases. The trim removed 6 bases at V and 2 bases at J, leaving 11 bases unmatched. The CDR3 runs 17 residues. CDR1 is MNHEY and CDR2 is SVGEGT in the germline V gene. The CDR3 protein is CASSPIPGLAEQETQYF. Here the CDR3 DNA reads TGTGCCAGCAGCCCTATACCGGGACTAGCGGAACAAGAGACCCAGTACTTC.

The CDR3 spells CASILAGVNIQYF. The CDR3 DNA reads TGTGCCAGCATACTAGCGGGTGTAAACATTCAGTACTTC. The chain uses TRBV6-1 and TRBJ2-4, with 9 bases lining up with TRBD2. The CDR3 runs 13 residues. Germline V gene sequence: CDR1 MNHNS, CDR2 SASEGT. Trimming took 7 bases from V and 6 from J; bases not matched to a gene: 4.

This clonotype was seen only a few times. V usage is TRBV12-3 or TRBV12-4 and J usage is TRBJ1-2, with D possibly TRBD1 on 6 matching bases. The CDR3 has 14 residues. V was pared by 5 bases and J by 4 bases, with 14 bases between. CDR3 loop: CASSPPQGGYGYTF. CDR3 sequence (DNA): TGTGCCAGCAGTCCTCCACAGGGTGGCTATGGCTACACCTTC.